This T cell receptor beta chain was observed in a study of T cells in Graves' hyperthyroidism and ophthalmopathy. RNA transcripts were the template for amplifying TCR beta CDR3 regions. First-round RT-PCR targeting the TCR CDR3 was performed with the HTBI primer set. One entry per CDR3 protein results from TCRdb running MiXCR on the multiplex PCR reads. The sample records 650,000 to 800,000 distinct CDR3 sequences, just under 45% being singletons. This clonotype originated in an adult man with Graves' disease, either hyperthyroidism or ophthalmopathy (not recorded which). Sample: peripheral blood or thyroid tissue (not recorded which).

The CDR3 region is CASSSRDSRLNQPQHF. The CDR3 DNA is TGTGCCAGCAGTTCCCGGGACAGCCGACTCAATCAGCCCCAGCATTTT. This sequence joins TRBV6-6 and TRBJ1-5; TRBD1 agrees at 7 bases. The CDR3 length is 16 residues. The germline CDR1 and CDR2 sequences are MNHNY and SVGAGI (reference sequence). J gave up 3 bases and V 4 bases, and 9 bases lay outside the gene matches.